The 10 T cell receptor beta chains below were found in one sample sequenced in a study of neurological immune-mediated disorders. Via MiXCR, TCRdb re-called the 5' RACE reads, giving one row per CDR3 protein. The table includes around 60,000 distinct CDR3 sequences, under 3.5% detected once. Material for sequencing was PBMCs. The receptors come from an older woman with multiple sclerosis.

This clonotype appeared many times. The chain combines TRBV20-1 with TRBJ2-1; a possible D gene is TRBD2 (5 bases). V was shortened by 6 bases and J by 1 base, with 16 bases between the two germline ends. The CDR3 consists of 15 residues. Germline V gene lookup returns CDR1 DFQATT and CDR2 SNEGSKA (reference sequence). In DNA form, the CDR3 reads TGCAGTGCCCTTCCGGCGGGCGGGTCCTACAATGAGCAGTTCTTC. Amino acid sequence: CSALPAGGSYNEQFF.

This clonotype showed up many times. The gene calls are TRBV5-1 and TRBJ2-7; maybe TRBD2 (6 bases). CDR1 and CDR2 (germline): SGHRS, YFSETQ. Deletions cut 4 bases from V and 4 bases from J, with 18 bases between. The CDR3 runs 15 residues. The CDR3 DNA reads TGCGCCAGCAGCCCCTCCGCGGGATCTGGGTACGAGCAGTACTTC. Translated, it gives CASSPSAGSGYEQYF. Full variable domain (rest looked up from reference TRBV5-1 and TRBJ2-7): KAGVTQTPRYLIKTRGQQVTLSCSPISGHRSVSWYQQTPGQGLQFLFEYFSETQRNKGNFPGRFSGRQFSNSRSEMNVSTLELGDSALYLCASSPSAGSGYEQYFGPGTRLTVT.

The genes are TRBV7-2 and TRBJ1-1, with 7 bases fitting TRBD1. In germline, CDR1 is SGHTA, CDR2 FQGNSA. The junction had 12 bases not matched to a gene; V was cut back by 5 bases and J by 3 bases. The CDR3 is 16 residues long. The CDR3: CASSERQGWRDTEAFF. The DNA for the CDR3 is TGTGCCAGCAGCGAAAGACAGGGATGGAGGGACACTGAAGCTTTCTTT. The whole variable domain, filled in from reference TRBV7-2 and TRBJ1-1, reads GAGVSQSPSNKVTEKGKDVELRCDPISGHTALYWYRQSLGQGLEFLIYFQGNSAPDKSGLPSDRFSAERTGGSVSTLTIQRTQQEDSAVYLCASSERQGWRDTEAFFGQGTRLTVV.

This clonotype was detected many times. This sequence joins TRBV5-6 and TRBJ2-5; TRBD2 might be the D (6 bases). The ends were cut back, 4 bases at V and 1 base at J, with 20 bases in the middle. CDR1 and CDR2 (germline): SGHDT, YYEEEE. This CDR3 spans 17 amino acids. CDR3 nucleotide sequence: TGTGCCAGCAGCCCCGCCCTTACGGGAGTTCGCCAAGAGACCCAGTACTTC. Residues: CASSPALTGVRQETQYF.

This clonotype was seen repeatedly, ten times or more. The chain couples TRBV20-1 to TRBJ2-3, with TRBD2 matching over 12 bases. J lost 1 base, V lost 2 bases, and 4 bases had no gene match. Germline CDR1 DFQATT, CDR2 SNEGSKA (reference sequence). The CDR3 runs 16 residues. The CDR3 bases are TGCAGTGCTAGAAGACTAGCGGGAGCTCGCACAGATACGCAGTATTTT. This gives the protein CSARRLAGARTDTQYF.

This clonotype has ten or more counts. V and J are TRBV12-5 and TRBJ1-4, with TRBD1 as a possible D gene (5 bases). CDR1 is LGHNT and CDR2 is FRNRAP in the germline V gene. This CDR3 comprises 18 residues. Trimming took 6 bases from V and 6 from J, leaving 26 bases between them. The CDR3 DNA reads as TGTGCTAGTGGCCACGGTTTTGGGCTGACAGTACGAGATGAAAAACTGTTTTTT. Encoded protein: CASGHGFGLTVRDEKLFF.

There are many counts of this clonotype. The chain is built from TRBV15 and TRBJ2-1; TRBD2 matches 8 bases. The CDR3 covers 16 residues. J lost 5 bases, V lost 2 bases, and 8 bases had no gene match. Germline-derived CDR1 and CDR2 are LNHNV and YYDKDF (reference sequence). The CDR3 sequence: CATSRLLGTRDNEQFF. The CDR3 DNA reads TGTGCCACCAGCAGACTTCTCGGGACTAGAGACAATGAGCAGTTCTTC.

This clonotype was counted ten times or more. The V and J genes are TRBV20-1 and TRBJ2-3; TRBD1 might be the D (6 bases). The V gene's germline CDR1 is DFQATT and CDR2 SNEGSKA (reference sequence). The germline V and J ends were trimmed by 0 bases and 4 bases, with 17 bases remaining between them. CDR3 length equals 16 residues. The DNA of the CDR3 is TGCAGTGCTAGAGATCTTCGCAGGGGCTTGGCAGATACGCAGTATTTT. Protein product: CSARDLRRGLADTQYF.

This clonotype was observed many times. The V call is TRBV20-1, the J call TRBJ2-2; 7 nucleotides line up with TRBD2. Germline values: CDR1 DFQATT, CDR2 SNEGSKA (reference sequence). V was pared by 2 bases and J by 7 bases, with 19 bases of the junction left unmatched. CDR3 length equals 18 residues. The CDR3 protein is CSARLGLAEILGGGELFF. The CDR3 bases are TGCAGTGCTAGATTAGGCCTAGCGGAGATTCTTGGGGGCGGGGAGCTGTTTTTT.

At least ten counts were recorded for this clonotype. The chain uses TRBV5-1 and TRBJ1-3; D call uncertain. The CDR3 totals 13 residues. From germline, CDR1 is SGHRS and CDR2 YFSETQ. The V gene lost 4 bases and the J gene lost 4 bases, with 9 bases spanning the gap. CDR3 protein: CASSDNRGNTIYF. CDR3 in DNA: TGCGCCAGCAGCGACAACCGAGGAAACACCATATATTTT.